This T cell receptor (beta chain) was recovered during a study of early stage breast cancer tumors. Study information: About 80% of the 16 invasive tumors were ER+, PR+ and HER2-.

As regards this clone: As yet, its antigen is unknown.

Each sample had two DNA replicates, about 0.5 ug blood or about 1.5 ug tissue. Clones were read by immunoSEQ multiplex PCR, and TCRdb kept only the in-frame ones, dropping some. The profile covers about 69,000 clones, with more than 70% appearing a single time and about 4.5% taken by the ten largest. Study-level points and caveats: Commonly generated sequences made up most enriched TCRB sequences shared between patients.

The V end was cut by 0 bases, the J end by 0 bases, with 12 bases between. This CDR3 comprises 17 residues. The germline gives CDR1 MGHRA, CDR2 YSYEKL. This clonotype was obtained from a person aged 40-50 years with breast cancer. The specimen sequenced was blood. The rearrangement joins TRBV4-1 to TRBJ1-5; the D gene is possibly TRBD1 (6 bases). CDR3 DNA: TGCGCCAGCAGCCAAGAAAGGGGGGGTTATAGCAATCAGCCCCAGCATTTT. Translation gives CASSQERGGYSNQPQHF.